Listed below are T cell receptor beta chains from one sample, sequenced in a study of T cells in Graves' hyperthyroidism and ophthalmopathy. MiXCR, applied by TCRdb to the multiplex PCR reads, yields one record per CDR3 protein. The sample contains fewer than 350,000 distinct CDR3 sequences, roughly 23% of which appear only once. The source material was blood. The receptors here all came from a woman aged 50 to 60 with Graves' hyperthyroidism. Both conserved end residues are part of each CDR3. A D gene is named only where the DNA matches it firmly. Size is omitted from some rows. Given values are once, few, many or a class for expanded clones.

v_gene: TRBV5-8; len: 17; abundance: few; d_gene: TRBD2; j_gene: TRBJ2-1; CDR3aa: CASSLNMASGGYNEQFF
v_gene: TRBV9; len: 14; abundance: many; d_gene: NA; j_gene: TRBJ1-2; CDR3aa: CASSVQSGGFGYTF
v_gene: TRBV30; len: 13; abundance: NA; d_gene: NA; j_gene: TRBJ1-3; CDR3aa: CAWSLRRVDTIYF
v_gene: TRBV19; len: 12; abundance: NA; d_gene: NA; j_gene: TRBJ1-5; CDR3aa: CASSIFGQPQHF
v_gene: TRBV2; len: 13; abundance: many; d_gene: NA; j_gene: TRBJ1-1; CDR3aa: CASSEKGVIGAFF
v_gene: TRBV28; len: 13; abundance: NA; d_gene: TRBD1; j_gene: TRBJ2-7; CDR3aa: CASRSGQDYEQYF
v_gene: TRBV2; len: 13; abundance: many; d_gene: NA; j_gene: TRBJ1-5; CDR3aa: CASRGDRGKPQHF
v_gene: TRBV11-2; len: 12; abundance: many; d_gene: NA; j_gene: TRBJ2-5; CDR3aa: CASRSPAGSQYF
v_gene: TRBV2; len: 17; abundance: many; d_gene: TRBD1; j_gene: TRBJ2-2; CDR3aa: CASSGDRSTLNTGELFF
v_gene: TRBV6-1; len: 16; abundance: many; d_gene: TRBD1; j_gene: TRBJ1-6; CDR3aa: CASSPHLGQLNSPLHF
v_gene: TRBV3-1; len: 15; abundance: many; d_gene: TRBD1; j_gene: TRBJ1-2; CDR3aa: CASSQGTGASGGYTF
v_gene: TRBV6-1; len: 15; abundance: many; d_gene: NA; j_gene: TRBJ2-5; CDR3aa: CASSRGRGFQETQYF
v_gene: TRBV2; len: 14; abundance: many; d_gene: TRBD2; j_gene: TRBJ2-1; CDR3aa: CASSGLAGYNEQFF
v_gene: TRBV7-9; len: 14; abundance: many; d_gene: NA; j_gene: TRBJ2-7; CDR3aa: CASSLTTGAHEQYF
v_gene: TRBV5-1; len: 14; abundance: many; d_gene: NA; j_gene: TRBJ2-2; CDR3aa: CASREQGNTGELFF
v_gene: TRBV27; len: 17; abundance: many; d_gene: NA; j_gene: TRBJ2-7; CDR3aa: CASSLGPRGGLAYEQYF
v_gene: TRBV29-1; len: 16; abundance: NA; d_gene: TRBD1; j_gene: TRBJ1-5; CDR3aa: CSVGGGGQGSNQPQHF
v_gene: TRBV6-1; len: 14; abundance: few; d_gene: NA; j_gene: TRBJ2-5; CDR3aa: CASSEARYQETQYF
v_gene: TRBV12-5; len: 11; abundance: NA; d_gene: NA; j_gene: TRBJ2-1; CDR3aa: CASGLQNRQFF
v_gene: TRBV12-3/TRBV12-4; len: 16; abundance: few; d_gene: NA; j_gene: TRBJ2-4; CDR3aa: CASSLGGAESKNIQYF
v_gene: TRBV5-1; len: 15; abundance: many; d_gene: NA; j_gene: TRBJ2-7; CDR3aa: CASSLEYGGVVEQYF
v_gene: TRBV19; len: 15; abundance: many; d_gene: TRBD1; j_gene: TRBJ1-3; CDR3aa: CASSVGTGSGNTIYF
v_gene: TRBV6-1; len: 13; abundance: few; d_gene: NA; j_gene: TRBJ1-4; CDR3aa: CASSRDTGEKLFF
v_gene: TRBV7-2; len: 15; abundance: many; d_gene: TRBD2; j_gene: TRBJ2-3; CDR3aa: CASSFAGGRTDTQYF
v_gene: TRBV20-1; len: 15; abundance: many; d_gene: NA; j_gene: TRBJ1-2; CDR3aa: CSAPRLGQFNYGYTF
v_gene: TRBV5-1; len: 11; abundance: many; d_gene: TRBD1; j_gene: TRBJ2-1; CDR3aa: CASSSDREQFF
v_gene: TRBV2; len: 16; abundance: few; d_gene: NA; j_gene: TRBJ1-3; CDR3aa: CASSGTGRSSGNTIYF
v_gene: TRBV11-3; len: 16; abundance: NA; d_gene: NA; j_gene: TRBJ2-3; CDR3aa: CASSPRGFGFTDTQYF
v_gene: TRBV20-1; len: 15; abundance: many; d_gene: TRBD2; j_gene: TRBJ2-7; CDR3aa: CSASESGGAHYEQYF
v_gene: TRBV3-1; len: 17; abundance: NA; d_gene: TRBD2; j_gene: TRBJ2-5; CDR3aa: CASSQGGTSGFGETQYF
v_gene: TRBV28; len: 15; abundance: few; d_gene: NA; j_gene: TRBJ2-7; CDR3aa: CASSFAGEFSYEQYF
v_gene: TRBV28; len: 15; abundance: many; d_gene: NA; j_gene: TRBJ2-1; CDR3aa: CASSPRQNSYNEQFF
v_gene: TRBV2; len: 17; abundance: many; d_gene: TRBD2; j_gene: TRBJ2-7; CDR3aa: CASRGSRTSGPLYEQYF
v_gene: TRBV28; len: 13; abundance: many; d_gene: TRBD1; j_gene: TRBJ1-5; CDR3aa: CASLDRVVQPQHF
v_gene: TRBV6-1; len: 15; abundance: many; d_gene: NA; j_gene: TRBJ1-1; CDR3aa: CASSLAGRQNTEAFF
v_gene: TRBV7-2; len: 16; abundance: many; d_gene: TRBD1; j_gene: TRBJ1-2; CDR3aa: CASNLAGTGDDYGYTF
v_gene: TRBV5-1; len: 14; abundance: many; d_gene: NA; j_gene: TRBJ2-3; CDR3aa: CASSSGGGLDTQYF